This TCR beta chain was identified during a study of T-cell memory formation after mild COVID-19. TCRdb fed the 5' RACE reads into MiXCR, producing one record per CDR3 protein. The top ten hold around a fifth of the sample, which has around 320,000 distinct CDR3 sequences, just under 20% seen once. About this clonotype: Its antigen remains unidentified.

Study-wide findings and caveats: Clones which contracted sat mainly in CM and EM if CD4+, and in EMRA if CD8+.

Material for sequencing was PBMCs or a T cell subset sorted from them (not recorded which). This TCR came from a man aged 18 to 29 who had mild COVID-19 (a few samples of this study predate the infection). Cell type and time point are not known.

This CDR3 is CASRSDRGQPQHF. The CDR3 DNA sequence: TGTGCCAGCAGATCGGACAGGGGACAGCCCCAGCATTTT. The chain has TRBV12-3 or TRBV12-4 and TRBJ1-5; 9 nucleotides align to TRBD1. V dropped 6 bases and J dropped 7; count of bases not matched to a gene: 4. The CDR3 totals 13 residues.